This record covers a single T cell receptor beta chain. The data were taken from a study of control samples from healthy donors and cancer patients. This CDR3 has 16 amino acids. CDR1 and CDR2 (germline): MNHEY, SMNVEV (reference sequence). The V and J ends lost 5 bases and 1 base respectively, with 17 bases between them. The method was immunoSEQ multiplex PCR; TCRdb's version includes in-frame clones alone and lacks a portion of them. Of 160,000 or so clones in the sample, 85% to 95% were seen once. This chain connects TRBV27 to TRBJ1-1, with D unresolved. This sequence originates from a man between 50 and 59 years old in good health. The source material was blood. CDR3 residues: CASSPSTLRQNTEAFF. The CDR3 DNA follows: TGTGCCAGCAGTCCTTCTACCCTTCGGCAGAACACTGAAGCTTTCTTT.